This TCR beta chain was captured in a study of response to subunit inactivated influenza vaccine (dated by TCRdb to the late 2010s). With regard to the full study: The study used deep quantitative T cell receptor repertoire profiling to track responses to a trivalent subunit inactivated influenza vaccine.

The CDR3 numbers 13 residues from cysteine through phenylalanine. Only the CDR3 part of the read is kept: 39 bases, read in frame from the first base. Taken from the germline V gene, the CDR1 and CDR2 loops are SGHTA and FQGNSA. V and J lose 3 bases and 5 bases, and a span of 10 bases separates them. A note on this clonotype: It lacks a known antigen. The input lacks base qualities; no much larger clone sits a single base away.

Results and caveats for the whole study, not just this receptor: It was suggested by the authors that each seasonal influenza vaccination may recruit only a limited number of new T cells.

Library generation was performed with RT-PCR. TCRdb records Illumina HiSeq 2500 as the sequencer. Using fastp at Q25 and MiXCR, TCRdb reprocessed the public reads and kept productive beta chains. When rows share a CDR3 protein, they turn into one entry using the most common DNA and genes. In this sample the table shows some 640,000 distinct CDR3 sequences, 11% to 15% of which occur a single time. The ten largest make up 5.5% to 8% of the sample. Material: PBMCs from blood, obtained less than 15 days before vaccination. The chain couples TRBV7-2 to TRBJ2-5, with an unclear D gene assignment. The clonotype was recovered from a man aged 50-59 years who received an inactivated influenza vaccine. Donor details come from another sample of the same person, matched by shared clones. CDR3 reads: CASSFGHSETQYF. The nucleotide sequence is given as TGTGCCAGCAGCTTTGGGCACTCCGAGACCCAGTACTTC.